This T cell receptor beta chain was recorded in a study of regulatory T cells in long-lasting Graves disease. The junction had 11 bases not matched to a gene; V was cut back by 4 bases and J by 5 bases. Germline lookup yields CDR1 SGHVS and CDR2 FQNEAQ. This CDR3 is 16 amino acids long. This clonotype was observed many times. Relying on iRepertoire HTBI primers and Arm-PCR of CDR3 regions, the team built TCR beta libraries. MiXCR was run by TCRdb on the multiplex PCR reads, yielding one entry per CDR3 protein. The top ten clones hold 18% of a sample with roughly 610,000 distinct CDR3 sequences, approximately 15% of them seen once. Time point given: newly diagnosed GD, antithyroid drugs for less than 3 months. PBMC-extracted RNA yielded the TCR library. This sample was also put to use in a study of T cells in Graves' hyperthyroidism and ophthalmopathy.

The rearrangement joins TRBV7-8 to TRBJ2-1; TRBD1 matches 7 bases. Sequencing was performed on peripheral blood mononuclear cells (PBMCs), taken at new diagnosis, from a patient treated with antithyroid drugs. The TCR originated in a woman aged 25 to 39 with Graves disease. Here the CDR3 reads CASSSPQGLTDNEQFF. The CDR3 DNA follows: TGTGCCAGCAGCTCCCCACAGGGGTTGACGGACAATGAGCAGTTCTTC. Using reference TRBV7-8 and TRBJ2-1 for the parts outside the CDR3, the full variable domain is GAGVSQSPRYKVAKRGQDVALRCDPISGHVSLFWYQQALGQGPEFLTYFQNEAQLDKSGLPSDRFFAERPEGSVSTLKIQRTQQEDSAVYLCASSSPQGLTDNEQFFGPGTRLTVL.